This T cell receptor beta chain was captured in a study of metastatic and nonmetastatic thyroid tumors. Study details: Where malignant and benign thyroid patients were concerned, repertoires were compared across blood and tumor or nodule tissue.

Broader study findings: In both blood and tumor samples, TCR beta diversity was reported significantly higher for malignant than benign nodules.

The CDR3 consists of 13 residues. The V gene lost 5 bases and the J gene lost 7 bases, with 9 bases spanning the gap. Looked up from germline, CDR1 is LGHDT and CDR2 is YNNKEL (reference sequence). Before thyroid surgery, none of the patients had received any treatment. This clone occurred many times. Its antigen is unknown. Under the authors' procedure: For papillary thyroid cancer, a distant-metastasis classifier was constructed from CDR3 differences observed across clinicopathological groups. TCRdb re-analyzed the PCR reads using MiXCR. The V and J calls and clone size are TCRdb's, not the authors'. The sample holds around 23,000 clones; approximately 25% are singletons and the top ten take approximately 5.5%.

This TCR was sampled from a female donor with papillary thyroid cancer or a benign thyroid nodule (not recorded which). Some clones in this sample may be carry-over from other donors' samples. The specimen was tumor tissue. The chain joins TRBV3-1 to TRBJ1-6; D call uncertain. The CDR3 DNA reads TGTGCCAGCAGCTACTTCCTGAATTCACCCCTCCACTTT. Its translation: CASSYFLNSPLHF.